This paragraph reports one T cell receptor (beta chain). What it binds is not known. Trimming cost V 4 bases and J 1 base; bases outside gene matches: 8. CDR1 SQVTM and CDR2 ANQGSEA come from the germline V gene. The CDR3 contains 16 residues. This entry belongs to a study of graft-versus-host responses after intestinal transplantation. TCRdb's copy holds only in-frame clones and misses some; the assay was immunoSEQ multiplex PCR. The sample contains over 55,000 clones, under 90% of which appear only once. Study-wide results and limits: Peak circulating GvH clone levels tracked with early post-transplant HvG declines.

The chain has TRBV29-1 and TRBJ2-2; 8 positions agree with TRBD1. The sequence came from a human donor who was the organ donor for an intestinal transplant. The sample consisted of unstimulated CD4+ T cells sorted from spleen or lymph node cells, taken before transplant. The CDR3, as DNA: TGCAGCGTTGGTTCACAGGGGACAGGGAACACCGGGGAGCTGTTTTTT. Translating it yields CSVGSQGTGNTGELFF.